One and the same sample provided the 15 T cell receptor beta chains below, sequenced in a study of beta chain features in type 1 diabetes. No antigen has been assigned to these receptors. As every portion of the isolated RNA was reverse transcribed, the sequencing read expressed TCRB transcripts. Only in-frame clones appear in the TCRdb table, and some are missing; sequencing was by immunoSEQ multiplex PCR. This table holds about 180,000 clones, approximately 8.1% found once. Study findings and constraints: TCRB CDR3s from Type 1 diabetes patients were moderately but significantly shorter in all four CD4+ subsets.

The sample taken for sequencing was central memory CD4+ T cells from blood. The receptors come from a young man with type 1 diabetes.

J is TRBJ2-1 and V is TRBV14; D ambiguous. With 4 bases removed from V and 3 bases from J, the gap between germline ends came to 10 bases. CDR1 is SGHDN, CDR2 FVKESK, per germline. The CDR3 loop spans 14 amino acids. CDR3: CASSPTLLYNEQFF. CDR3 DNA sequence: TGTGCCAGCAGCCCTACGCTACTCTACAATGAGCAGTTCTTC.

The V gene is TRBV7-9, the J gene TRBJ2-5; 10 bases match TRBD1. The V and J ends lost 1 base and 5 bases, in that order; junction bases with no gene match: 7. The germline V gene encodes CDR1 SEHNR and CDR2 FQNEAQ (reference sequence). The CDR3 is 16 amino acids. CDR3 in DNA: TGTGCCAGCAGCTTAGGGTCGACAGGGGGCGCGGAGACCCAGTACTTC. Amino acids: CASSLGSTGGAETQYF.

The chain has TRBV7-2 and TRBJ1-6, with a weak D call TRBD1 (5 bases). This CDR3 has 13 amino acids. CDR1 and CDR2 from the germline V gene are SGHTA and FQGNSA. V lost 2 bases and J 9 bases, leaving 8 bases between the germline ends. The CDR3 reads CASSLQGFSPLHF. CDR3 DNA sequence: TGTGCCAGCAGCTTACAGGGTTTTTCACCCCTCCACTTT.

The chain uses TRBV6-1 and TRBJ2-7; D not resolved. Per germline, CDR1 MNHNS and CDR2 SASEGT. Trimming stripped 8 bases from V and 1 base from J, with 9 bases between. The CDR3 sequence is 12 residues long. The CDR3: CASGRDSYEQYF. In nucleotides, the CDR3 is TGTGCCAGCGGTCGAGATTCCTACGAGCAGTACTTC.

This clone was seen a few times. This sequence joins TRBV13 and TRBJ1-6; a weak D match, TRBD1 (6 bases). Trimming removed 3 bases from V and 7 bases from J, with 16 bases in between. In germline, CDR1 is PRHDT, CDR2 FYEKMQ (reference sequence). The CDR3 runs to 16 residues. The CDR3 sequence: CASSLGPKTGNSPLHF. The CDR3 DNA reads TGTGCCAGCAGCTTGGGCCCCAAAACAGGGAATTCACCCCTCCACTTT.

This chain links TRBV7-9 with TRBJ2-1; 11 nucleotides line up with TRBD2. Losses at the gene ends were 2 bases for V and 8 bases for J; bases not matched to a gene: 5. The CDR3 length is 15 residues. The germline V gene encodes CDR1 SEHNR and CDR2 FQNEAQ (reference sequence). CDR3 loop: CASSLKTSGMDEQFF. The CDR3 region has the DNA TGTGCCAGCAGCTTAAAGACTAGCGGGATGGATGAGCAGTTCTTC.

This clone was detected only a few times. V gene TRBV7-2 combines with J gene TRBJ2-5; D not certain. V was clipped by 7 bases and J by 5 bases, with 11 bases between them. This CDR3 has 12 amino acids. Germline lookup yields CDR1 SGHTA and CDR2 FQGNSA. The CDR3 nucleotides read TGTGCCAGCACCCTTGACGGGGAGACCCAGTACTTC. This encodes CASTLDGETQYF.

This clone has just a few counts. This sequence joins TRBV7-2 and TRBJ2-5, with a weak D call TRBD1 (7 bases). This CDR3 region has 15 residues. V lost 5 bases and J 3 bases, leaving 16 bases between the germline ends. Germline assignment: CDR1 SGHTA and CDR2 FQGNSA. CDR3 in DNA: TGTGCCAGCAGCCTCAGGGGGGTTAGAAAAGAGACCCAGTACTTC. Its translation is CASSLRGVRKETQYF. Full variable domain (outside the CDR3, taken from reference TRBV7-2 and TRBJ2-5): GAGVSQSPSNKVTEKGKDVELRCDPISGHTALYWYRQSLGQGLEFLIYFQGNSAPDKSGLPSDRFSAERTGGSVSTLTIQRTQQEDSAVYLCASSLRGVRKETQYFGPGTRLLVL.

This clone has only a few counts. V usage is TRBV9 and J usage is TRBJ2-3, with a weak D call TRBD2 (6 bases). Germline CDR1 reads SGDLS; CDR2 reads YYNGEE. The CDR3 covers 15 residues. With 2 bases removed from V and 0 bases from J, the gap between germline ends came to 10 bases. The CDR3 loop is CASSVLAISTDTQYF. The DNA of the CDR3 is TGTGCCAGCAGCGTCCTAGCGATTAGCACAGATACGCAGTATTTT.

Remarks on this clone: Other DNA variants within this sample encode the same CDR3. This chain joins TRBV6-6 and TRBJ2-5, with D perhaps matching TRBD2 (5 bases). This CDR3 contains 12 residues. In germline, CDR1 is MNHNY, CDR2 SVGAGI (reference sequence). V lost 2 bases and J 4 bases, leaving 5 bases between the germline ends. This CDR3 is CASSYGGETQYF. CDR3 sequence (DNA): TGTGCCAGCAGTTACGGAGGAGAGACCCAGTACTTC.

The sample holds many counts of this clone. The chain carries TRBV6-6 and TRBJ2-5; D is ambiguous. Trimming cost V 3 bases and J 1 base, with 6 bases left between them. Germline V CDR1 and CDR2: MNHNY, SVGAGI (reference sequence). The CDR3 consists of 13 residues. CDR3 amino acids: CASSYTAQETQYF. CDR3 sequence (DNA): TGTGCCAGCAGTTATACAGCCCAAGAGACCCAGTACTTC.

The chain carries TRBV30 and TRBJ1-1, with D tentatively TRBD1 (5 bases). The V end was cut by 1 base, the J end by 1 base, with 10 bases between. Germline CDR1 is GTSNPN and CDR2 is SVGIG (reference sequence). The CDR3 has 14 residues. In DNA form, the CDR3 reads TGTGCCTGGAGTGGACAGAGATCGAACACTGAAGCTTTCTTT. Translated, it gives CAWSGQRSNTEAFF.

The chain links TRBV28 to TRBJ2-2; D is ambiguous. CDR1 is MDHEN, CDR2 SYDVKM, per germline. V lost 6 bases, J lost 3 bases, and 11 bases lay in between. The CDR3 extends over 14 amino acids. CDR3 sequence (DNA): TGTGCCAGCAGAGTCCTAAGAGACACCGGGGAGCTGTTTTTT. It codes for CASRVLRDTGELFF.

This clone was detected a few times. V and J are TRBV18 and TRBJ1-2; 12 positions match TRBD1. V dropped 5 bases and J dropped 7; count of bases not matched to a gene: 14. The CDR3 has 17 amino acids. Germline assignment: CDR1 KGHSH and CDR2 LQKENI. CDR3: CASSDLNTGTGGIGYTF. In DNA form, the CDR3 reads TGTGCCAGCTCAGACCTAAACACCGGGACAGGGGGCATTGGCTACACCTTC.

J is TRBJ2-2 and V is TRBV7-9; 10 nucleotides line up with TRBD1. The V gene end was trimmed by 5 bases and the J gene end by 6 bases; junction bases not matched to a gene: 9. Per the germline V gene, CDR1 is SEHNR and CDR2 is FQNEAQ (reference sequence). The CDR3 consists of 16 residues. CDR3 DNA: TGTGCCAGCAGCCAGACGACAGGGGGCGCGGCCGGGGAGCTGTTTTTT. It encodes CASSQTTGGAAGELFF.